The 6 T cell receptor beta chains below were found in one sample sequenced in a study of T-cell reconstitution after alpha-beta-depleted transplantation in children. During its preparation, the TCRbeta library received unique molecular identifiers. TCRdb reprocessed the PCR reads via MiXCR and lists one record per CDR3 protein. The sample contains about 980,000 distinct CDR3 sequences, about 29% of which appear only once. Material: PBMCs, mostly from graft donor cells, obtained 360 days after TCRalphabeta/CD19-depleted stem cell transplant. These receptors all come from a boy under two years old who had a stem cell transplant for SCID, so the T cells may come from the graft donor.

This clonotype was observed a few times. The rearrangement uses TRBV12-3 or TRBV12-4 and TRBJ2-3; TRBD1 is a possible D gene (6 bases). This CDR3 region has 15 residues. V was trimmed by 6 bases and J by 1 base, leaving 14 bases between them. The CDR3 region has the DNA TGTGCCAGCAGGCCTACAGGGTACGGCACAGATACGCAGTATTTT. Amino acids: CASRPTGYGTDTQYF.

V and J are TRBV2 and TRBJ2-7; 10 bases line up with TRBD1. CDR3 length: 15 residues. Per germline, CDR1 SNHLY and CDR2 FYNNEI. Germline trimming cut 6 bases from V and 4 bases from J; bases unmatched to any gene: 9. The CDR3, as DNA: TGTGCCAGCAGAGAGGGACAGGGGTCGATTTACGAGCAGTACTTC. This gives the protein CASREGQGSIYEQYF. Filled out from reference TRBV2 and TRBJ2-7, the complete variable domain reads EPEVTQTPSHQVTQMGQEVILRCVPISNHLYFYWYRQILGQKVEFLVSFYNNEISEKSEIFDDQFSVERPDGSNFTLKIRSTKLEDSAMYFCASREGQGSIYEQYFGPGTRLTVT.

The chain employs TRBV5-1 and TRBJ1-2; 11 bases align to TRBD1. This CDR3 is built from 17 residues. V was clipped by 7 bases and J by 8 bases; unmatched bases: 19. The germline CDR1 and CDR2 sequences are SGHRS and YFSETQ. The CDR3 protein is CASRPRTGGHMSSGYTF. CDR3 nucleotide sequence: TGCGCCAGCCGCCCCAGGACAGGGGGCCACATGTCTTCGGGCTACACCTTC.

This chain uses TRBV5-1 with TRBJ1-1, with 7 positions matching TRBD1. J gave up 1 base and V 6 bases, and 6 bases lay outside the gene matches. The germline CDR1 and CDR2 sequences are SGHRS and YFSETQ. The CDR3 sequence is 14 residues long. CDR3: CASTLTGTNTEAFF. The CDR3 coding sequence is TGCGCCAGCACCCTGACAGGGACGAACACTGAAGCTTTCTTT.

This clonotype was observed a handful of times. The chain is built from TRBV5-1 and TRBJ2-5, with D perhaps matching TRBD1 (6 bases). The CDR3 sequence is 14 residues long. V lost 1 base and J 4 bases, leaving 11 bases between the germline ends. CDR1 and CDR2 from the germline V gene are SGHRS and YFSETQ. In DNA, the CDR3 is TGCGCCAGCAGCTTGCTGGGGGCGGCAGAGACCCAGTACTTC. Amino acids: CASSLLGAAETQYF.

The V and J genes are TRBV24-1 and TRBJ2-5; D not certain. Trimming pared 4 bases from V and 4 bases from J, leaving 18 bases between. The CDR3 runs to 16 residues. Germline V CDR1 and CDR2: KGHDR, SFDVKD. DNA for the CDR3: TGTGCCACCAGTGACCACCGGGTCCCCGACGGAGAGACCCAGTACTTC. Translated: CATSDHRVPDGETQYF.